What follows describes a single T cell receptor (beta chain). Its target is unknown. The data derive from a study of cytomegalovirus exposure and HLA in healthy donors. The germline V gene encodes CDR1 LNHDA and CDR2 SQIVND (reference sequence). CDR3 length: 12 residues. Deletions cut 5 bases from V and 7 bases from J, with 11 bases between. General study points: An analysis that was carried out later associated some 17,000 TCR beta sequences with HLA alleles at 0.05 false discovery rate.

PCR involved 60 Vbeta and 13 Jbeta primers. The table came from immunoSEQ multiplex PCR; TCRdb's copy has only in-frame clones and leaves some out. The sample consists of roughly 180,000 clones, 70% to 80% of them appearing once. This TCR derives from a young man in good health and CMV-seronegative. The gene calls are TRBV19 and TRBJ1-2, with D tentatively TRBD1 (5 bases). The sequenced sample consisted of PBMCs. The CDR3 loop is CASSAQGRGYTF. The CDR3 DNA follows: TGTGCCAGTAGTGCTCAGGGCCGTGGCTACACCTTC.